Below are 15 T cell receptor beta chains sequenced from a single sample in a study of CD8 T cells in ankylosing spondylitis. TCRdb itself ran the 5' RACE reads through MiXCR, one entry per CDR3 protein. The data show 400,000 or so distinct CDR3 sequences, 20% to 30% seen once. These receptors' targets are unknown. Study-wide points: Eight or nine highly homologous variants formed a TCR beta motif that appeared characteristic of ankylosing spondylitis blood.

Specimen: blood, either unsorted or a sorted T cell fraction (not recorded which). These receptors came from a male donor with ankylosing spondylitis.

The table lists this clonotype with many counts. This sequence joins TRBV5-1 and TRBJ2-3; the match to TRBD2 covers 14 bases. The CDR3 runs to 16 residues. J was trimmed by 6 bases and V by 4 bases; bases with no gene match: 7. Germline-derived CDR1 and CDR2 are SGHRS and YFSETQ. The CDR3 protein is CASSPGTSGRGDTQYF. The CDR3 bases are TGCGCCAGCAGCCCTGGGACTAGCGGGAGAGGTGATACGCAGTATTTT.

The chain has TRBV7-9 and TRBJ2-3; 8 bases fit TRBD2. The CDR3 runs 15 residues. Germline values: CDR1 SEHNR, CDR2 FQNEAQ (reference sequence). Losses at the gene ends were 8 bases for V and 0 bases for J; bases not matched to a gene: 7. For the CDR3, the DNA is TGTGCCAGCCCTCGGAGCGGGAGTAGCACAGATACGCAGTATTTT. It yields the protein CASPRSGSSTDTQYF.

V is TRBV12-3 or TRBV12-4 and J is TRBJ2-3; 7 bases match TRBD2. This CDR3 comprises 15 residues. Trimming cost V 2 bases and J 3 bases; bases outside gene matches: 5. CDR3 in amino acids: CASSLIGLGTDTQYF. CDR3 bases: TGTGCCAGCAGTTTAATTGGACTAGGAACAGATACGCAGTATTTT.

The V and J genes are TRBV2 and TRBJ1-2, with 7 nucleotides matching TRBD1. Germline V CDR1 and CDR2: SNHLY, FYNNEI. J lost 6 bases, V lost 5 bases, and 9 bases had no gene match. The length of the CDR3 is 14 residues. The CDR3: CASSFDRVADGYTF. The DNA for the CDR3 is TGTGCCAGCAGTTTCGACAGGGTAGCTGATGGCTACACCTTC.

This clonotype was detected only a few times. CDR3 residues: CASRHPNDREAFF. The CDR3 nucleotides are TGTGCCAGCAGACACCCTAACGACAGAGAAGCTTTCTTT. The chain uses TRBV11-2 and TRBJ1-1, with D tentatively TRBD1 (5 bases). The V and J ends lost 6 bases and 8 bases respectively, with 16 bases between them. The germline gives CDR1 SGHAT, CDR2 FQNNGV. CDR3 length equals 13 residues.

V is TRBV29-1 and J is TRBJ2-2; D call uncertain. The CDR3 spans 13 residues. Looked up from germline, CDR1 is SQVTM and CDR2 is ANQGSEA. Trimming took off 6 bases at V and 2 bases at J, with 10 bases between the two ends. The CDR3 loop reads CSVADSNTGELFF. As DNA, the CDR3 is TGCAGCGTCGCAGACTCCAACACCGGGGAGCTGTTTTTT.

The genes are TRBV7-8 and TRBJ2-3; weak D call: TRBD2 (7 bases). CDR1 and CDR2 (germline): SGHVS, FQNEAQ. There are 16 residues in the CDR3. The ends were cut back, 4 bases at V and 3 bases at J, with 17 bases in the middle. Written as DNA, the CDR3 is TGTGCCAGCAGCTCCGAGGGGGGGGGCGGAACAGATACGCAGTATTTT. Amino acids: CASSSEGGGGTDTQYF.

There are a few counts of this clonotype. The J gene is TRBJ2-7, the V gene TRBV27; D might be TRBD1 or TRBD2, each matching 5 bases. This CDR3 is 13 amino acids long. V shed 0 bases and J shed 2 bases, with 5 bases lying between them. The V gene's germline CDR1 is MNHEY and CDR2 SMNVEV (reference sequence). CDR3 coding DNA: TGTGCCAGCAGTTTATCGGGACCCTACGAGCAGTACTTC. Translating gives CASSLSGPYEQYF.

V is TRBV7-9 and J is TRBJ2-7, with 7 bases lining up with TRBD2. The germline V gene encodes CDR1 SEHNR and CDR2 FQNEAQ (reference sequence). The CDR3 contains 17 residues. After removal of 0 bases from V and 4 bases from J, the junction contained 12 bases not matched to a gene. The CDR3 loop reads CASSLATTGGRSYEQYF. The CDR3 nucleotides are TGTGCCAGCAGCTTAGCTACCACGGGGGGAAGATCGTACGAGCAGTACTTC.

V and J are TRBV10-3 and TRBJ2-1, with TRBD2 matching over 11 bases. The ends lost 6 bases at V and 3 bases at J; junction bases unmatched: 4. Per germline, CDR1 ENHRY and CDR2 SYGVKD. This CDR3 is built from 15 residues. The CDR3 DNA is TGTGCCATCAGCTCCGGGACTAGCGGCTACAATGAGCAGTTCTTC. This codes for CAISSGTSGYNEQFF.

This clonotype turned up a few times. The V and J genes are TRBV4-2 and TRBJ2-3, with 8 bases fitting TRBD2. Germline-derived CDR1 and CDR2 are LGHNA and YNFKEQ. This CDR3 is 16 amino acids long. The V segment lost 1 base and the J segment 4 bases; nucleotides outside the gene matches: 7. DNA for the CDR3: TGTGCCAGCAGCCAAGGAAGCGGGAGTGCGGCAGATACGCAGTATTTT. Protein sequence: CASSQGSGSAADTQYF.

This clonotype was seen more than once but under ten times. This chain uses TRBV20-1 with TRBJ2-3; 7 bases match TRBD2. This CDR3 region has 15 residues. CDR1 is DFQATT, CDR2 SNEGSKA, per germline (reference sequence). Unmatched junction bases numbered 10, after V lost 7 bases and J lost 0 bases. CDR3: CSVQLRGWSTDTQYF. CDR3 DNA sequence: TGCAGTGTCCAATTGCGGGGGTGGAGCACAGATACGCAGTATTTT.

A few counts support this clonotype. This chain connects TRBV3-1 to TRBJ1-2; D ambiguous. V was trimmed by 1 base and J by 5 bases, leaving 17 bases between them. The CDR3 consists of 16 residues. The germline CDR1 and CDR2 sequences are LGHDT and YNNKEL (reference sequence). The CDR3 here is CASSQASRIARYGYTF. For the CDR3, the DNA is TGTGCCAGCAGCCAAGCCTCAAGGATCGCTCGTTATGGCTACACCTTC.

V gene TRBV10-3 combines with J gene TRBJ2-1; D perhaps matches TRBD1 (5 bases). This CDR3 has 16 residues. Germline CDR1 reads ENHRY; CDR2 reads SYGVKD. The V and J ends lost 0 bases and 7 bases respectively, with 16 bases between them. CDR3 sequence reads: CAISESSRGTGNEQFF. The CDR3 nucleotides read TGTGCCATCAGTGAGTCGAGTAGGGGAACTGGTAATGAGCAGTTCTTC.

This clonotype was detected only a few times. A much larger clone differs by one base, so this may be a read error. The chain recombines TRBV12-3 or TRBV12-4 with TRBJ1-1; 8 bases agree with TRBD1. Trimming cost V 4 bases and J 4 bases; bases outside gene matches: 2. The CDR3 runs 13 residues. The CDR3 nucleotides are TGTGCCAGCAGTTCAGGGGGCCTCACTGAAGCTTTCTTT. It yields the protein CASSSGGLTEAFF.